The source of this T cell receptor beta chain is a study of technical replicates of blood from a few donors. CDR3 size: 15 residues. The germline gives CDR1 KGHSH, CDR2 LQKENI. Trimming stripped 1 base from V and 5 bases from J, with 11 bases between. Data came from immunoSEQ multiplex PCR; TCRdb stores just in-frame clones and leaves some out. The data contain tens of thousands of clones, 80% to 95% of them seen just once; the ten biggest clones take up about 4.3%. The source material was PBMCs. The sequence derives from a human donor in good health. Some clones in this sample may be carry-over from other donors' samples. This chain links TRBV18 with TRBJ2-2; D is perhaps TRBD2 (5 bases). CDR3 bases: TGTGCCAGCTCACCACTCGGGAATCCGACCGGGGAGCTGTTTTTT. Translation: CASSPLGNPTGELFF. Full variable domain (outside the CDR3, taken from reference TRBV18 and TRBJ2-2): NAGVMQNPRHLVRRRGQEARLRCSPMKGHSHVYWYRQLPEEGLKFMVYLQKENIIDESGMPKERFSAEFPKEGPSILRIQQVVRGDSAAYFCASSPLGNPTGELFFGEGSRLTVL.